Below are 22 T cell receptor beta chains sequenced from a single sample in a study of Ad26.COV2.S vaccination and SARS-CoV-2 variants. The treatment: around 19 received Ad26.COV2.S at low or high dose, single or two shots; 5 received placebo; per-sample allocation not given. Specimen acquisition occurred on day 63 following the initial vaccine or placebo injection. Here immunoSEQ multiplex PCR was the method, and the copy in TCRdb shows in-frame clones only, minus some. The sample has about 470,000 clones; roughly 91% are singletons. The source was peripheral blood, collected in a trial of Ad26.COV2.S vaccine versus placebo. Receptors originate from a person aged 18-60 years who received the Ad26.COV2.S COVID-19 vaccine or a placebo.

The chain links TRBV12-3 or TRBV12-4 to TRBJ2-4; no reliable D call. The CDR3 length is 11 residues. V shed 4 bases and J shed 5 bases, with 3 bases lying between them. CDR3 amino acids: CASSSQNIQYF. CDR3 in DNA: TGTGCCAGCAGTTCACAAAACATTCAGTACTTC.

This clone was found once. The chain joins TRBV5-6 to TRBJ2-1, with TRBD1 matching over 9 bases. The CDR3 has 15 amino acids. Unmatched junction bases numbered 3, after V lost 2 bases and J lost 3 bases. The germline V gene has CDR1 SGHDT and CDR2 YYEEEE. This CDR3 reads CASSLGDRVYNEQFF. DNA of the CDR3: TGTGCCAGCAGCTTAGGGGACAGGGTCTACAATGAGCAGTTCTTC.

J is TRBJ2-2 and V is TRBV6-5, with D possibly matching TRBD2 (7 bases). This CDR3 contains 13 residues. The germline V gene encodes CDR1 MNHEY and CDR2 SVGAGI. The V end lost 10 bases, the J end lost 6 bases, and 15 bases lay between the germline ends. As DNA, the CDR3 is TGTGCCACCTCTCGGGGGGCGGCCGGGGAGCTGTTTTTT. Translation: CATSRGAAGELFF.

The CDR3 bases are TGTGCCAGCAGCACGCGGGAGGACCAAGAGACCCAGTACTTC. It translates to CASSTREDQETQYF. This sequence joins TRBV11-3 and TRBJ2-5, with 8 nucleotides matching TRBD2. This CDR3 region has 14 residues. Germline lookup yields CDR1 SGHNT and CDR2 YENEEA. V lost 5 bases and J lost 0; bases outside the gene matches: 2. Filled out from reference TRBV11-3 and TRBJ2-5, the complete variable domain reads EAGVVQSPRYKIIEKKQPVAFWCNPISGHNTLYWYLQNLGQGPELLIRYENEEAVDDSQLPKDRFSAERLKGVDSTLKIQPAELGDSAVYLCASSTREDQETQYFGPGTRLLVL.

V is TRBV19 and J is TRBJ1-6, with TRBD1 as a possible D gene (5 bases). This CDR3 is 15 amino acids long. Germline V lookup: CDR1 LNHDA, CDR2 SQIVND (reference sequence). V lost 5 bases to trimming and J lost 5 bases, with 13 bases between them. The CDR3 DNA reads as TGTGCCAGTAGTTCTGGACAACCCGATAATTCACCCCTCCACTTT. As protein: CASSSGQPDNSPLHF.

This CDR3 reads CASRGGLPGNEQFF. DNA for the CDR3: TGTGCCAGCAGGGGCGGCCTCCCTGGGAATGAGCAGTTCTTC. The J gene is TRBJ2-1, the V gene TRBV2; D is uncertain. The CDR3 extends over 14 amino acids. From germline, CDR1 is SNHLY and CDR2 FYNNEI. V was shortened by 6 bases and J by 7 bases, with 16 bases between the two germline ends.

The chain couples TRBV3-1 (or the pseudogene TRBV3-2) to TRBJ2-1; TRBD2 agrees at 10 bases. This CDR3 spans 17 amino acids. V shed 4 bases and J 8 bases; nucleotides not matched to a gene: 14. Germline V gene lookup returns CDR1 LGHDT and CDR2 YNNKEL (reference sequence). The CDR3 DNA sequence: TGTGCCAGCAGCCCGGGACGAGCGGGAGGGCCGTCCCATGAGCAGTTCTTC. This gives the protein CASSPGRAGGPSHEQFF.

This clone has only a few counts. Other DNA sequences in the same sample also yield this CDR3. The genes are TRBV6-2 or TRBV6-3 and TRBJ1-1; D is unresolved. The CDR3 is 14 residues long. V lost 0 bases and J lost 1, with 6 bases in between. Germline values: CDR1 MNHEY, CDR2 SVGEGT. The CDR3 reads CASSYSRANTEAFF. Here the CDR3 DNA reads TGTGCCAGCAGTTACTCGAGGGCGAACACTGAAGCTTTCTTT.

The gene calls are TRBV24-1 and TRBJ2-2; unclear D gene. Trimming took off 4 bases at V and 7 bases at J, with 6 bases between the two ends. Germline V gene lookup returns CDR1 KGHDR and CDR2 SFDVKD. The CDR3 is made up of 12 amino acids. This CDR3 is CATSEGIGELFF. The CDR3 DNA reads TGTGCCACCAGTGAGGGTATCGGGGAGCTGTTTTTT.

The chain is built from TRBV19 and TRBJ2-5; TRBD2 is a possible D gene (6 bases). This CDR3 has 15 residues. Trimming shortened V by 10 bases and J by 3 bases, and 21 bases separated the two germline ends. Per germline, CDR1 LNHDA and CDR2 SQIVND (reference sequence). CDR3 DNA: TGTGCCACTAATGAGCTGGGAGGTATAAAAGAGACCCAGTACTTC. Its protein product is CATNELGGIKETQYF. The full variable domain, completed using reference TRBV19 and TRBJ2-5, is DGGITQSPKYLFRKEGQNVTLSCEQNLNHDAMYWYRQDPGQGLRLIYYSQIVNDFQKGDIAEGYSVSREKKESFPLTVTSAQKNPTAFYLCATNELGGIKETQYFGPGTRLLVL.

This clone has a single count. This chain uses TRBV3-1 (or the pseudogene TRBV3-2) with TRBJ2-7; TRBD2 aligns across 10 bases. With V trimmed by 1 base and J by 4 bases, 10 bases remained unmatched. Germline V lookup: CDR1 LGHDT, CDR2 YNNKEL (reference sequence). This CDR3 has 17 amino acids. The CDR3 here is CASSQGVRAGGPYEQYF. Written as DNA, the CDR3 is TGTGCCAGCAGCCAAGGGGTCAGAGCGGGAGGGCCTTACGAGCAGTACTTC.

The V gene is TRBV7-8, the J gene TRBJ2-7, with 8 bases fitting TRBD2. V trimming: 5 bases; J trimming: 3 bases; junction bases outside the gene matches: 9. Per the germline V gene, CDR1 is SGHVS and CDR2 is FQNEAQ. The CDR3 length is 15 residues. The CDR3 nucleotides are TGTGCCAGCAGCAACCGGGAGGGGGAGATCTACGAGCAGTACTTC. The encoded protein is CASSNREGEIYEQYF.

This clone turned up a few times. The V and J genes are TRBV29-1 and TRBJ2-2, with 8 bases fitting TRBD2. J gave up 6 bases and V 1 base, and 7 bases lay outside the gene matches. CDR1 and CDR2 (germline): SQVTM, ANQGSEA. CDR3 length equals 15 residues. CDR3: CSVEGGLGPAGELFF. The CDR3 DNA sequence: TGCAGCGTTGAAGGGGGACTAGGTCCGGCCGGGGAGCTGTTTTTT.

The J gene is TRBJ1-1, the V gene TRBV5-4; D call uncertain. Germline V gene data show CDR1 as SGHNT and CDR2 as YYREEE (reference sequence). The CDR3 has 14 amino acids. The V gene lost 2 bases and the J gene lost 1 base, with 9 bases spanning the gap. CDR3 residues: CASSLPRENTEAFF. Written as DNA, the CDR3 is TGTGCCAGCAGCTTACCGCGGGAGAACACTGAAGCTTTCTTT.

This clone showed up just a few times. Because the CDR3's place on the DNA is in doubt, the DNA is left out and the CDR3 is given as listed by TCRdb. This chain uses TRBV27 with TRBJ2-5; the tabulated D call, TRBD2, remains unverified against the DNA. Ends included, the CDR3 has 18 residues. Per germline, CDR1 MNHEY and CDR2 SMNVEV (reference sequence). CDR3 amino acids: CASSFGGPKRPSTSGQYF.

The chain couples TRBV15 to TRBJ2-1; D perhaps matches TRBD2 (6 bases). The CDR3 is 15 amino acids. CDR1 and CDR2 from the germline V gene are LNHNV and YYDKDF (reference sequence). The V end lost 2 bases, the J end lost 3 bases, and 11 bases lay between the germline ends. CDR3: CATSRREGGYNEQFF. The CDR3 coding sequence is TGTGCCACCAGCAGACGTGAGGGAGGCTACAATGAGCAGTTCTTC.

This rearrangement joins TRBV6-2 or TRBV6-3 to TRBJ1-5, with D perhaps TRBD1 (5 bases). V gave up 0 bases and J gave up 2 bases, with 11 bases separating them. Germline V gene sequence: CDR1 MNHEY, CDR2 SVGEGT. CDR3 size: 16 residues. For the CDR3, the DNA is TGTGCCAGCAGTTACTCAGCAGGGTCAGGCAATCAGCCCCAGCATTTT. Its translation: CASSYSAGSGNQPQHF.

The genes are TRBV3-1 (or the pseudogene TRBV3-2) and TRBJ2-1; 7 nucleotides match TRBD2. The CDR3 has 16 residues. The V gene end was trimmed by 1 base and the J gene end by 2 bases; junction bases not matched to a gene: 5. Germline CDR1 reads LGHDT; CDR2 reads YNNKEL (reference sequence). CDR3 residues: CASSQGAGVTYNEQFF. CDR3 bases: TGTGCCAGCAGCCAAGGGGCGGGAGTCACCTACAATGAGCAGTTCTTC.

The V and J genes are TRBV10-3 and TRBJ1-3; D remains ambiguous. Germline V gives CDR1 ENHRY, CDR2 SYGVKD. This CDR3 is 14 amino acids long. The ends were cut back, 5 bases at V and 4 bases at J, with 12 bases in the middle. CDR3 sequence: CAISQTPEGNTIYF. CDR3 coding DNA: TGTGCCATCAGTCAAACGCCCGAAGGAAACACCATATATTTT.

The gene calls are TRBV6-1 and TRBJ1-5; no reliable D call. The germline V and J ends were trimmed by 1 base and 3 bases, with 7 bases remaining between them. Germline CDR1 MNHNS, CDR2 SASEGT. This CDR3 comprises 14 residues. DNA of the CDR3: TGTGCCAGCAGTGAAGTACAGAACAATCAGCCCCAGCATTTT. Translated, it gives CASSEVQNNQPQHF.

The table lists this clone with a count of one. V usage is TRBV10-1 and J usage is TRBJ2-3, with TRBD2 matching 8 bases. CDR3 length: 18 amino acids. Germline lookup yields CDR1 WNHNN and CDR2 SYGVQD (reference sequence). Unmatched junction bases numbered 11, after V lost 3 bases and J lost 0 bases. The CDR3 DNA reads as TGCGCCAGCAGTGATTCCGGGGGGGCGGAGTTAAGCACAGATACGCAGTATTTT. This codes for CASSDSGGAELSTDTQYF.

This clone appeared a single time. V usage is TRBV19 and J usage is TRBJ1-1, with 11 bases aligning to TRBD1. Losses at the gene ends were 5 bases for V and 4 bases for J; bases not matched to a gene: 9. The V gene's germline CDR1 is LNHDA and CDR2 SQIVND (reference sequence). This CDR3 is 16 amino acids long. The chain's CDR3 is CASSGRTGGAGTEAFF. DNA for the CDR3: TGTGCCAGTAGTGGGCGGACAGGGGGCGCCGGCACTGAAGCTTTCTTT.